A selection of T cell receptor beta chains follows, all from one sample in a study of post-analysis software for immune sequencing data. TCRdb independently ran MiXCR on the PCR reads; one entry per CDR3 protein. The repertoire holds 400,000 to 500,000 distinct CDR3 sequences, with roughly 38% as singletons. The sequencing sample was made of blood. These receptors were obtained from a girl aged 2 to 10 with multiple sclerosis. The CDR3 runs from the conserved cysteine through the conserved F or W. A D gene is named only where the DNA matches it firmly. Clone size, where shown, is once, few, many, or a class for clones that have expanded.

V: TRBV12-3/TRBV12-4; size: few; J: TRBJ2-1; D: TRBD1; CDR3: CASSFPEQGASYNEQFF; DNA: TGTGCCAGCAGTTTTCCCGAACAGGGGGCCTCCTACAATGAGCAGTTCTTC
V: TRBV5-6; size: .; J: TRBJ1-1; D: .; CDR3: CASSWNTEAFF; DNA: TGTGCCAGCAGCTGGAACACTGAAGCTTTCTTT
V: TRBV7-8; size: .; J: TRBJ2-3; D: .; CDR3: CASSLSRSYTDTQYF; DNA: TGTGCCAGCAGCTTAAGTCGGAGCTACACGGATACGCAGTATTTT
V: TRBV5-1; size: .; J: TRBJ2-1; D: .; CDR3: CTSSQVDRQETQFF; DNA: TGCACCAGCAGCCAAGTAGACAGGCAAGAGACCCAGTTCTTC
V: TRBV20-1; size: few; J: TRBJ2-5; D: .; CDR3: CSARNGTQYF; DNA: TGCAGTGCTAGGAACGGGACCCAGTACTTC
V: TRBV7-3; size: few; J: TRBJ2-7; D: .; CDR3: CASSLQSLSEQYF; DNA: TGTGCCAGCAGCTTACAGTCTCTCTCCGAGCAGTACTTC
V: TRBV9; size: few; J: TRBJ2-7; D: TRBD2; CDR3: CASSHGTSGTYEQYF; DNA: TGTGCCAGCAGCCACGGGACTAGCGGTACCTACGAGCAGTACTTC
V: TRBV19; size: .; J: TRBJ1-5; D: .; CDR3: CASTIDTQPQHF; DNA: TGTGCCAGTACGATAGATACTCAGCCCCAGCATTTT
V: TRBV15; size: .; J: TRBJ2-1; D: .; CDR3: CATSGDVRGYNEQFF; DNA: TGTGCCACCAGCGGGGATGTTCGGGGTTACAATGAGCAGTTCTTC
V: TRBV5-1; size: .; J: TRBJ1-4; D: .; CDR3: CASSLPDSDNEKRFF; DNA: TGCGCCAGCAGCCTTCCTGACAGTGATAATGAAAAACGGTTTTTT
V: TRBV27; size: once; J: TRBJ1-4; D: TRBD1; CDR3: CASSFRDRGLGDEKLFF; DNA: TGTGCCAGCAGTTTCCGGGACAGGGGGCTAGGGGATGAAAAACTGTTTTTT
V: TRBV20-1; size: .; J: TRBJ1-4; D: .; CDR3: CSAATGPANEKLFF; DNA: TGCAGTGCAGCCACAGGGCCCGCTAATGAAAAACTGTTTTTT
V: TRBV11-2; size: .; J: TRBJ2-5; D: .; CDR3: CASGLVRDPRETQYF; DNA: TGTGCCAGCGGCTTAGTCCGGGACCCCAGGGAGACCCAGTACTTC
V: TRBV10-3; size: .; J: TRBJ1-1; D: .; CDR3: CAISGKGPRRDTEAFF; DNA: TGTGCCATCAGTGGAAAGGGACCAAGAAGGGACACTGAAGCTTTCTTT
V: TRBV4-1; size: few; J: TRBJ1-2; D: .; CDR3: CASSHAGNGYTF; DNA: TGCGCCAGCAGCCATGCAGGGAATGGCTACACCTTC
V: TRBV5-1; size: .; J: TRBJ2-3; D: .; CDR3: CASRGQPGADTQYF; DNA: TGCGCCAGCAGGGGACAACCCGGGGCAGATACGCAGTATTTT
V: TRBV7-3; size: few; J: TRBJ2-3; D: TRBD1; CDR3: CASSMGQALGTDTQYF; DNA: TGTGCCAGCAGCATGGGACAGGCCCTCGGCACAGATACGCAGTATTTT
V: TRBV2; size: .; J: TRBJ2-7; D: .; CDR3: CASRQVPIYEQYF; DNA: TGTGCCAGCAGGCAGGTCCCTATCTACGAGCAGTACTTC
V: TRBV7-2; size: .; J: TRBJ2-1; D: .; CDR3: CASSLDTGGSYNEQFF; DNA: TGTGCCAGCAGCTTAGATACTGGGGGCTCCTACAATGAGCAGTTCTTC
V: TRBV2; size: once; J: TRBJ2-7; D: .; CDR3: CASSELPGAYEQYF; DNA: TGTGCCAGCAGTGAATTGCCAGGAGCCTACGAGCAGTACTTC
V: TRBV5-5; size: few; J: TRBJ1-1; D: .; CDR3: CASSLDRVNEAFF; DNA: TGTGCCAGCAGCTTGGACAGGGTTAATGAAGCTTTCTTT
V: TRBV4-1; size: .; J: TRBJ2-7; D: .; CDR3: CASSRYLDSHEQYF; DNA: TGCGCCAGCAGCCGCTATCTCGACAGTCACGAGCAGTACTTC
V: TRBV7-2; size: few; J: TRBJ2-1; D: .; CDR3: CASSLSRDVSSYNEQFF; DNA: TGTGCCAGCAGCTTGAGCCGGGACGTAAGCTCCTACAATGAGCAGTTCTTC
V: TRBV5-1; size: .; J: TRBJ2-3; D: .; CDR3: CASSPNTPSTDTQYF; DNA: TGCGCCAGCAGCCCGAATACACCTAGCACAGATACGCAGTATTTT
V: TRBV20-1; size: few; J: TRBJ1-2; D: .; CDR3: CSATQGVASGYTF; DNA: TGCAGTGCTACTCAGGGAGTGGCGAGTGGCTACACCTTC
V: TRBV20-1; size: few; J: TRBJ2-3; D: TRBD2; CDR3: CSEGLAGGDTQYF; DNA: TGCAGTGAGGGACTAGCGGGAGGGGATACGCAGTATTTT
V: TRBV7-9; size: .; J: TRBJ2-7; D: TRBD1; CDR3: CASSTPGQDPYEQYF; DNA: TGTGCCAGCAGCACCCCGGGACAGGATCCTTACGAGCAGTACTTC
V: TRBV27; size: .; J: TRBJ2-3; D: .; CDR3: CASSFTYTDTQYF; DNA: TGTGCCAGCAGTTTCACCTACACAGATACGCAGTATTTT
V: TRBV28; size: few; J: TRBJ2-7; D: TRBD2; CDR3: CASSARGVYYEQYF; DNA: TGTGCCAGCAGTGCGCGGGGGGTATACTACGAGCAGTACTTC
V: TRBV7-3; size: .; J: TRBJ2-1; D: .; CDR3: CASSPKGWGNSYNEQFF; DNA: TGTGCCAGCAGCCCCAAGGGGTGGGGGAACTCCTACAATGAGCAGTTCTTC
V: TRBV29-1; size: .; J: TRBJ1-4; D: TRBD1; CDR3: CSVGQGGEKRFF; DNA: TGCAGCGTCGGACAGGGTGGTGAAAAACGGTTTTTT
V: TRBV9; size: .; J: TRBJ2-5; D: .; CDR3: CASSVGGAGITKTQYF; DNA: TGTGCCAGCAGCGTAGGGGGGGCCGGTATCACGAAGACCCAGTACTTC
V: TRBV29-1; size: .; J: TRBJ2-2; D: TRBD2; CDR3: CSVTATLAGTSGELFF; DNA: TGCAGCGTCACGGCGACGCTAGCGGGAACCTCCGGGGAGCTGTTTTTT
V: TRBV12-3/TRBV12-4; size: .; J: TRBJ1-1; D: TRBD1; CDR3: CASRRQGAKEAFF; DNA: TGTGCCAGCAGAAGACAGGGGGCGAAAGAAGCTTTCTTT
V: TRBV7-3; size: .; J: TRBJ2-3; D: TRBD2; CDR3: CASSKLAGVGDTQYF; DNA: TGTGCCAGCAGCAAACTAGCGGGAGTTGGTGATACGCAGTATTTT
V: TRBV20-1; size: few; J: TRBJ1-2; D: .; CDR3: CSARDVGPGQGPPNYGYTF; DNA: TGCAGTGCTAGAGATGTTGGTCCCGGGCAGGGGCCTCCTAACTATGGCTACACCTTC
V: TRBV2; size: .; J: TRBJ1-5; D: .; CDR3: CASSFVSSDQPQHF; DNA: TGTGCCAGCAGTTTTGTAAGCAGCGATCAGCCCCAGCATTTT
V: TRBV6-2/TRBV6-3; size: many; J: TRBJ2-5; D: .; CDR3: CASQYQETQYF; DNA: TGTGCCAGCCAGTACCAAGAGACCCAGTACTTC
V: TRBV20-1; size: few; J: TRBJ2-7; D: TRBD1; CDR3: CSAIRGQGFYEQYF; DNA: TGCAGCGCTATCCGAGGACAGGGCTTCTACGAGCAGTACTTC